The rows below give T cell receptor beta chains drawn from one sample of a study of PD-1 blockade in classical Hodgkin lymphoma. Using immunoSEQ multiplex PCR, the repertoire was profiled, and TCRdb retains in-frame clones only, with some absent. The data hold about 40,000 clones, with over 65% observed a single time. The specimen comprised peripheral blood mononuclear cells (PBMCs), sampled at baseline. Every receptor here comes from a human donor with classical Hodgkin lymphoma. Each CDR3 is given without its conserved first and last residue. The order of the fields is J gene, V gene, D gene, CDR3 protein. D genes are given only for firm matches.

J: TRBJ2-5; V: TRBV5-4; D: TRBD2; CDR3: ASSSAGLDETQY
J: TRBJ2-1; V: TRBV5-1; D: TRBD1; CDR3: ASSLVGTGGSNEQF
J: TRBJ2-7; V: TRBV10-3; D: -; CDR3: ATRTDSFYEQY
J: TRBJ2-1; V: TRBV29-1; D: -; CDR3: SAGLFYNEQF
J: TRBJ2-5; V: TRBV7-9; D: -; CDR3: ASSLGRTQY
J: TRBJ2-1; V: TRBV19; D: TRBD2; CDR3: ASSIRAGVSYNEQF
J: TRBJ2-3; V: TRBV29-1; D: -; CDR3: SVAPGTDTQY
J: TRBJ2-1; V: TRBV10-3; D: TRBD1; CDR3: AISVGTEYNEQF
J: TRBJ2-7; V: TRBV6-5; D: -; CDR3: ASWRDGYYEQY
J: TRBJ1-5; V: TRBV10-2; D: -; CDR3: ASSESTGNQPQH
J: TRBJ1-5; V: TRBV2; D: -; CDR3: ASNLGGPSNQPQH
J: TRBJ1-1; V: TRBV5-6; D: TRBD1; CDR3: ASSLWGQVLNTEAF
J: TRBJ1-1; V: TRBV23-1; D: -; CDR3: ASEGRFKRGGDTEAF
J: TRBJ2-2; V: TRBV5-6; D: TRBD2; CDR3: ASSAGLAGQPAQTGELF
J: TRBJ1-2; V: TRBV19; D: -; CDR3: ASSIVGLGYGYT
J: TRBJ2-1; V: TRBV6-1; D: -; CDR3: ASSEDGGIGYNEQF
J: TRBJ2-2; V: TRBV5-1; D: TRBD1; CDR3: ASSLGDRDTGELF
J: TRBJ2-7; V: TRBV28; D: TRBD1; CDR3: ASSSRDRYPYEQY
J: TRBJ2-1; V: TRBV27; D: TRBD2; CDR3: ASSFGLAGYNEQF
J: TRBJ2-7; V: TRBV6-5; D: TRBD2; CDR3: ASKLSPSGSSEQY
J: TRBJ2-5; V: TRBV7-3; D: TRBD1; CDR3: ASSPGTGLEGETQY
J: TRBJ1-5; V: TRBV28; D: -; CDR3: ASSHKQPQH
J: TRBJ2-1; V: TRBV21-1; D: -; CDR3: ASSKEMGTRDGQGQF
J: TRBJ2-5; V: TRBV11-2; D: -; CDR3: ASSLSSGYQETQY
J: TRBJ2-7; V: TRBV6-6; D: -; CDR3: ASSDGPYEQY
J: TRBJ2-2; V: TRBV28; D: -; CDR3: ASRRGWDTGELF
J: TRBJ2-1; V: TRBV11-2; D: -; CDR3: ASSSLGGPSYNEQF
J: TRBJ1-5; V: TRBV19; D: -; CDR3: ASSVSGTDINQPQH
J: TRBJ2-1; V: TRBV7-9; D: TRBD1; CDR3: ASSRQGFSYNEQF
J: TRBJ2-5; V: TRBV2; D: -; CDR3: ASRPFRDGPGETQY
J: TRBJ1-1; V: TRBV6-1; D: -; CDR3: ASKSTEAF
J: TRBJ2-1; V: TRBV7-6; D: TRBD2; CDR3: ASSLRTSGSSYNEQF
J: TRBJ1-1; V: TRBV14; D: -; CDR3: ASSPWGNTEAF
J: TRBJ2-2; V: TRBV5-1; D: -; CDR3: ASSSTNTNTGELF
J: TRBJ2-7; V: TRBV6-6; D: -; CDR3: ASRRTIEQY
J: TRBJ2-7; V: TRBV7-2; D: TRBD2; CDR3: ASSFGLAAGGQY
J: TRBJ1-5; V: TRBV19; D: TRBD1; CDR3: ASSSGQGVPWPQH
J: TRBJ1-5; V: TRBV9; D: -; CDR3: ASSSAGVGNQPQH
J: TRBJ2-2; V: TRBV6-5; D: -; CDR3: ASSYGGAHTGELF
J: TRBJ2-1; V: TRBV5-6; D: -; CDR3: ASSLFLWRASDNEQF
J: TRBJ2-7; V: TRBV5-1; D: -; CDR3: ASSWRGSGISVKAYEQY
J: TRBJ2-7; V: TRBV14; D: -; CDR3: ASSQDDYEQY
J: TRBJ2-5; V: TRBV4-1; D: -; CDR3: ASSQANIQETQY
J: TRBJ1-5; V: TRBV28; D: -; CDR3: ASSVLGRDRGQPQH
J: TRBJ2-1; V: TRBV9; D: TRBD2; CDR3: ASSSGTSGRARAYNEQF
J: TRBJ2-7; V: TRBV11-3; D: -; CDR3: ASSLDDARHEQY
J: TRBJ2-3; V: TRBV11-2; D: TRBD2; CDR3: ASSFGRLAGRTMQY
J: TRBJ2-3; V: TRBV5-6; D: -; CDR3: ASSLTLQGTYSTDTQY
J: TRBJ2-2; V: TRBV5-1; D: -; CDR3: ASSLYGTGELF
J: TRBJ2-1; V: TRBV5-1; D: TRBD1; CDR3: ASSLTLTGGNEQF
J: TRBJ1-4; V: TRBV28; D: -; CDR3: ASSFKLVNRDATNEKLF
J: TRBJ2-5; V: TRBV7-2; D: -; CDR3: ASSYWGLLPQETQY
J: TRBJ2-2; V: TRBV2; D: -; CDR3: ASSGGNIAPGELF
J: TRBJ2-5; V: TRBV25-1; D: -; CDR3: ASSEYSADQETQY
J: TRBJ2-5; V: TRBV28; D: -; CDR3: ASSLFQVQTQY
J: TRBJ2-7; V: TRBV7-9; D: -; CDR3: ASSLESGTDLTYEQY